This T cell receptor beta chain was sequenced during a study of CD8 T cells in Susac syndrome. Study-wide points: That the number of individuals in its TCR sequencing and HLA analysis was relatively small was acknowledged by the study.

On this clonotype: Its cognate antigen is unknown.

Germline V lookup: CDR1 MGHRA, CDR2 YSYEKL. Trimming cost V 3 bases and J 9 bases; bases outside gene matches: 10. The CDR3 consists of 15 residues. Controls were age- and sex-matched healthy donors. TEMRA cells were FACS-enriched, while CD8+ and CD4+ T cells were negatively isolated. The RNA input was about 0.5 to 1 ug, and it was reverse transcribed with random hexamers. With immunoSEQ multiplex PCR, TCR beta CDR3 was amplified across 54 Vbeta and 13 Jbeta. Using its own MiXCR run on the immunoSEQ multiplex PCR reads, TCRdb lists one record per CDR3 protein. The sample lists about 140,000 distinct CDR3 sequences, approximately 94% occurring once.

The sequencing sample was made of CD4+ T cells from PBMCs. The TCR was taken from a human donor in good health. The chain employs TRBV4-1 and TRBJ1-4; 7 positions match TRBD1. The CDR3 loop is CASSHSTGQRKKLFF. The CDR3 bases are TGCGCCAGCAGCCATTCGACAGGGCAGAGGAAAAAACTGTTTTTT.